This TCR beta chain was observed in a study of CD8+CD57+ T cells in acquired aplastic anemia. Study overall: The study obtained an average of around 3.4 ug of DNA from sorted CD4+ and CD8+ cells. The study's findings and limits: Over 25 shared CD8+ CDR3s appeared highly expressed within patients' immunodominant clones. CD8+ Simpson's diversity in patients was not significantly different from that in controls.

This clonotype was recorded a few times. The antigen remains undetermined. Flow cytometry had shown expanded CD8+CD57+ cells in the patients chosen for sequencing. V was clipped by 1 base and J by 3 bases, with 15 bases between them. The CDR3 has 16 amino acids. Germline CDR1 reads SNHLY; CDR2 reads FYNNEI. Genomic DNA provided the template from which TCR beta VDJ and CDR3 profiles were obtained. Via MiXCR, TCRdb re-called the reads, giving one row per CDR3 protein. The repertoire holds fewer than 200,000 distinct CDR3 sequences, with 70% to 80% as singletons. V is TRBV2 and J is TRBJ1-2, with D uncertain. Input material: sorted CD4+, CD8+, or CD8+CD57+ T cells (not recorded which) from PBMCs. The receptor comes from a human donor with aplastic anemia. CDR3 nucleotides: TGTGCCAGCAGTGAAGGGGTAGGTAGGAGCGACTATGGCTACACCTTC. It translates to CASSEGVGRSDYGYTF.